The next 3 T cell receptor beta chains were all read from a single sample in a study of human T cells and chemical hapten exposure. Whole blood that had not been fractionated was the source of extracted total RNA. TCRdb re-called the 5' RACE reads with MiXCR, one entry per CDR3 protein. The table has 95,000 to 120,000 distinct CDR3 sequences, approximately 19% seen once. These receptors originate from a human donor in good health.

Here the CDR3 DNA reads TGTGCCAGCAGGCATAGGGCAAGGGCAGGGGGGATGAACACTGAAGCTTTCTTT. Translated, it gives CASRHRARAGGMNTEAFF. The J gene is TRBJ1-1, the V gene TRBV7-9; 7 bases line up with TRBD1. This CDR3 has 18 residues. Germline lookup yields CDR1 SEHNR and CDR2 FQNEAQ (reference sequence). The J segment lost 0 bases and the V segment lost 6 bases, leaving 16 bases of the junction unmatched.

V usage is TRBV10-3 and J usage is TRBJ2-7, with 9 nucleotides matching TRBD1. CDR1 is ENHRY and CDR2 is SYGVKD in the germline V gene. The CDR3 runs to 14 residues. Trimming at V came to 11 bases and at J to 4 bases, leaving 12 bases not matched to a gene. This CDR3 is CALRAGTGPYEQYF. CDR3 coding DNA: TGTGCCCTCCGGGCCGGGACAGGGCCGTACGAGCAGTACTTC.

The chain uses TRBV20-1 and TRBJ1-1; D gene ambiguous. The V gene lost 1 base and the J gene lost 3 bases, with 9 bases spanning the gap. Germline V CDR1 and CDR2: DFQATT, SNEGSKA (reference sequence). The CDR3 extends over 13 amino acids. The CDR3, as DNA: TGCAGTGCTAGAGGGCCCTTTGACACTGAAGCTTTCTTT. Translated, it gives CSARGPFDTEAFF.